The clone carrying this T cell receptor (beta chain) was seen ten or more times. Antigen specificity is unknown. For donors with ophthalmopathy, the disease showed moderate-to-severe activity, reached CAS ≥3 and NOSPECS ≥4, and had lasted under 3 months. A volume of around 9.5 ml of fresh peripheral blood supplied the PBMCs. This record comes from a study of Graves' ophthalmopathy and Graves' hyperthyroidism. CDR1 and CDR2 (germline): MDHEN, SYDVKM. The CDR3 has 11 amino acids. The V and J ends lost 4 bases and 9 bases respectively, with 10 bases between them. Overall study results and limits: Most expanded clonotypes from thyroid (those above 0.001 frequency) were also found in blood. A model of 13 signatures distinguished ophthalmopathy from stable hyperthyroidism at roughly 87% sensitivity and 81.08% specificity.

The authors amplified TCR beta CDR3 regions, and they did so from RNA transcripts for repertoire sequencing. The library came from an HTBI-primed first-round RT-PCR and a second-round multiplex PCR. From the multiplex PCR reads, TCRdb called clonotypes with MiXCR, one entry per CDR3 protein. The sample consists of 350,000 to 450,000 distinct CDR3 sequences, about 16% of them appearing once. Sequenced sample: peripheral blood. The receptor's source is a woman aged 18-29 years with Graves' ophthalmopathy. The chain employs TRBV28 and TRBJ2-7; no reliable D call. CDR3 protein: CASSYPAGQYF. In nucleotides, the CDR3 is TGTGCCAGCAGTTACCCCGCAGGGCAGTACTTC.